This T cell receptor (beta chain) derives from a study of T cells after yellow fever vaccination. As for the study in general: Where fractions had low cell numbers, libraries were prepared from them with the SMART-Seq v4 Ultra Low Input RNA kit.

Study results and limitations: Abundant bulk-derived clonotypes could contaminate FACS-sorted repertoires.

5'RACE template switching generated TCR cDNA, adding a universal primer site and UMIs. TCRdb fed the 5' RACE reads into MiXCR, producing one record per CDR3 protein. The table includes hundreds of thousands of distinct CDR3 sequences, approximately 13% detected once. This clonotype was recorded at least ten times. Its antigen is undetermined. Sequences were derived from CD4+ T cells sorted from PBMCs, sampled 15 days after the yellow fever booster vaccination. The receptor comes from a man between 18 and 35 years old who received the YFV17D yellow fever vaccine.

The CDR3: CASSPVGLGTDTQYF. In nucleotides, the CDR3 is TGTGCCAGCAGCCCCGTTGGACTGGGCACAGATACGCAGTATTTT. The rearrangement links TRBV7-3 to TRBJ2-3, with TRBD2 as a possible D gene (5 bases). V lost 5 bases to trimming and J lost 1 base, with 13 bases between them. Germline values: CDR1 SGHTA, CDR2 FQGTGA. The CDR3 is made up of 15 amino acids.